The clone carrying this T cell receptor (beta chain) was seen only a few times. Its specificity is not known. V was shortened by 4 bases and J by 0 bases, with 17 bases between the two germline ends. This CDR3 is 17 amino acids long. CDR1 is MNHEY, CDR2 SMNVEV, per germline (reference sequence). This sample was taken from a study of shared clonotypes between healthy human individuals. Overall study context: There were three CD4 naive, three CD4 memory, two CD8 naive and one CD8 memory plates per donor.

Cells designated naive CD8 were CD45RO-negative and were positively selected for CCR7, with terminally differentiated effector memory CD45RA+ cells excluded. Overall study findings and caveats: Sampling covered nothing but blood. Tissue TCR repertoires likely differ from those found in blood.

The authors' processing: Junction-only immunoSEQ data arrived without quality scores, meaning filtering differed. Repertoires were generated with immunoSEQ multiplex PCR, while TCRdb's copy carries only in-frame clones and drops some. That table furnishes V, J and clone size, whereas the DNA furnished D and trimming. The sample includes around 2,000,000 clones, around 96% of them seen just once. The sequence derives from a young man in good health. The material sequenced was naive CD8+ T cells sorted from blood. The V and J genes are TRBV27 and TRBJ2-3, with D possibly TRBD1 on 5 matching bases. CDR3 protein: CASSYGALPRSTDTQYF. As DNA, the CDR3 is TGTGCCAGCAGTTATGGGGCCCTTCCCCGAAGCACAGATACGCAGTATTTT.